This TCR beta chain stems from a study of shared T cell receptors in the human thymus. Notes on this clone: The same CDR3 arises from other DNA sequences in this sample as well.

Trimming removed 4 bases from V and 7 bases from J, with 10 bases in between. This CDR3 has 12 amino acids. The germline CDR1 and CDR2 sequences are MRHNA and SNTAGT. Here immunoSEQ multiplex PCR was the method, and the copy in TCRdb shows in-frame clones only, minus some. Of 550,000 to 800,000 clones in the sample, approximately 85% were seen once. These same records also appear under a second study, on human thymus T cells. This second study notes: Immunologically healthy infants in Finland undergoing congenital heart defect surgery were the donors. Thymic samples were excised during corrective heart operations. The related literature has documented a marked overlap of thymic repertoires among unrelated individuals.

The sequencing sample was made of thymocytes. This TCR was sampled from a girl under three years old with a congenital heart defect. J is TRBJ1-1 and V is TRBV6-4; possible D gene TRBD1, 6 bases. The CDR3 spells CASSGGQGEAFF. The CDR3 DNA reads TGTGCCAGCAGTGGGGGGCAGGGTGAAGCTTTCTTT.